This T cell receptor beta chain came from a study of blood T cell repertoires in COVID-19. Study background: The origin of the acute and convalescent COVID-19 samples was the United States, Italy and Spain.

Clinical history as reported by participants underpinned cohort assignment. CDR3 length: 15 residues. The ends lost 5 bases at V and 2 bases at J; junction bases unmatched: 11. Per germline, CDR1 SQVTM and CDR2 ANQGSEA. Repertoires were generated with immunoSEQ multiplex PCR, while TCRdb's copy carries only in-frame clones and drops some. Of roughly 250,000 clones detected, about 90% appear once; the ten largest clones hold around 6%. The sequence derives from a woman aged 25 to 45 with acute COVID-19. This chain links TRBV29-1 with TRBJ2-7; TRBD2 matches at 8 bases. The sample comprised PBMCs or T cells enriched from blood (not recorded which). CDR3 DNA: TGCAGCGTTCCGATCTGGATAGCGGGGACCTACGAGCAGTACTTC. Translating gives CSVPIWIAGTYEQYF.